The 32 T cell receptor beta chains in this list originate from one sample, sequenced in a study of Graves' ophthalmopathy and Graves' hyperthyroidism. TCR beta CDR3 regions were amplified from RNA transcripts. HTBI primers served in a first-round RT-PCR, which a second-round multiplex PCR followed. TCRdb reprocessed the multiplex PCR reads with MiXCR, giving one entry per CDR3 protein. This table holds some 400,000 distinct CDR3 sequences, about a sixth found once. Input material: peripheral blood. The receptors come from a woman between 18 and 30 years old with Graves' ophthalmopathy.

This clonotype was observed many times. The CDR3 loop reads CASSGAGNTIYF. In DNA, the CDR3 is TGTGCCAGCAGCGGTGCCGGAAACACCATATATTTT. The V call is TRBV5-5, the J call TRBJ1-3; D is unclear. Per germline, CDR1 SGHKS and CDR2 YYEKEE (reference sequence). The CDR3 extends over 12 amino acids. V lost 4 bases and J lost 4, with 6 bases in between.

This clonotype was found many times. The chain joins TRBV12-3 or TRBV12-4 to TRBJ1-5; D unclear. V lost 6 bases and J 3 bases, leaving 12 bases between the germline ends. The CDR3 is 14 residues long. CDR3 in amino acids: CASSLRTSNQPQHF. As DNA, the CDR3 is TGTGCCAGCAGCCTACGTACCTCCAATCAGCCCCAGCATTTT.

This clonotype was found many times. V usage is TRBV28 and J usage is TRBJ2-7; 7 nucleotides match TRBD1. Trimming removed 4 bases from V and 8 bases from J; junction bases left unmatched: 14. CDR1 and CDR2 (germline): MDHEN, SYDVKM. CDR3 length equals 15 residues. CDR3 sequence reads: CASSSYRQGNGKQYF. The CDR3 bases are TGTGCCAGCAGTTCTTACCGACAGGGTAACGGAAAGCAGTACTTC.

This clonotype has at least ten counts. The rearrangement uses TRBV20-1 and TRBJ2-2; 7 nucleotides match TRBD1. CDR3 length: 16 amino acids. Germline assignment: CDR1 DFQATT and CDR2 SNEGSKA (reference sequence). The trim removed 2 bases at V and 0 bases at J, leaving 6 bases unmatched. The CDR3 DNA is TGCAGTGCTAGACTTCCCGACAGGGCGAACACCGGGGAGCTGTTTTTT. This gives the protein CSARLPDRANTGELFF.

The rearrangement links TRBV28 to TRBJ2-7, with D hard to call. The CDR3 has 12 residues. V was shortened by 5 bases and J by 4 bases, with 9 bases between the two germline ends. Germline CDR1 is MDHEN and CDR2 is SYDVKM. In DNA form, the CDR3 reads TGTGCCAGCAGTATAGTGAAGTACGAGCAGTACTTC. This encodes CASSIVKYEQYF.

The gene calls are TRBV28 and TRBJ1-5, with D perhaps matching TRBD1 (5 bases). Germline loops: CDR1 MDHEN, CDR2 SYDVKM. CDR3 length equals 13 residues. V was clipped by 5 bases and J by 5 bases, with 10 bases between them. CDR3 bases: TGTGCCAGCAGTATGGGGGTGGATCAGCCCCAGCATTTT. The encoded protein is CASSMGVDQPQHF.

This clonotype was counted many times. The J gene is TRBJ2-2, the V gene TRBV7-2; D gene unclear. From germline, CDR1 is SGHTA and CDR2 FQGNSA. This CDR3 has 14 amino acids. With 1 base removed from V and 1 base from J, the gap between germline ends came to 4 bases. CDR3 nucleotide sequence: TGTGCCAGCAGCTTAGTTCGGAACACCGGGGAGCTGTTTTTT. As protein: CASSLVRNTGELFF. Drawing the rest from reference TRBV7-2 and TRBJ2-2, the complete variable domain is GAGVSQSPSNKVTEKGKDVELRCDPISGHTALYWYRQSLGQGLEFLIYFQGNSAPDKSGLPSDRFSAERTGGSVSTLTIQRTQQEDSAVYLCASSLVRNTGELFFGEGSRLTVL.

V and J are TRBV12-3 or TRBV12-4 and TRBJ1-5; a weak D match, TRBD1 (6 bases). With 6 bases removed from V and 4 bases from J, the gap between germline ends came to 16 bases. The CDR3 covers 15 residues. CDR3 DNA sequence: TGTGCCAGCAGAAAGACACAGGGCCTAAATCAGCCCCAGCATTTT. This encodes CASRKTQGLNQPQHF.

This clonotype has a handful of counts. The chain employs TRBV6-1 and TRBJ2-7, with 11 bases lining up with TRBD1. V shed 0 bases, J shed 6 bases, and the junction held 7 bases outside the gene matches. Germline V CDR1 and CDR2: MNHNS, SASEGT. The CDR3 is made up of 16 amino acids. The DNA of the CDR3 is TGTGCCAGCAGTGAAGCGCGTGGACAGGGGGCGGGCGAGCAGTACTTC. It yields the protein CASSEARGQGAGEQYF.

This clonotype occurred many times. CDR3 in amino acids: CASSPGQGAQAFF. The DNA of the CDR3 is TGTGCCAGCAGCCCGGGACAGGGGGCCCAAGCTTTCTTT. This sequence joins TRBV7-3 and TRBJ1-1, with TRBD1 matching 12 bases. V was clipped by 5 bases and J by 9 bases; unmatched bases: 4. CDR3 length: 13 residues. Germline values: CDR1 SGHTA, CDR2 FQGTGA.

This clonotype was recorded a few times. The chain combines TRBV28 with TRBJ2-7; D is unresolved. V gave up 3 bases and J gave up 3 bases, with 9 bases separating them. The CDR3 runs 13 residues. CDR1 is MDHEN and CDR2 is SYDVKM in the germline V gene. The CDR3 reads CASSFQSIYEQYF. In DNA form, the CDR3 reads TGTGCCAGCAGTTTCCAATCGATCTACGAGCAGTACTTC.

The genes are TRBV18 and TRBJ2-7; D may be TRBD2 (6 bases). This CDR3 region has 16 residues. Trimming took 2 bases from V and 0 from J, leaving 14 bases between them. Germline V gene sequence: CDR1 KGHSH, CDR2 LQKENI. This CDR3 reads CASSPVRGSGSYEQYF. The CDR3 region has the DNA TGTGCCAGCTCACCAGTGCGGGGTTCTGGCTCCTACGAGCAGTACTTC.

This clonotype was recorded at least ten times. This CDR3 is CASTLGVGSETQYF. CDR3 nucleotide sequence: TGTGCCAGCACCCTTGGGGTGGGTTCGGAGACCCAGTACTTC. This chain joins TRBV12-3 or TRBV12-4 and TRBJ2-5; the D is unclear. V gave up 7 bases and J gave up 5 bases, with 17 bases separating them. CDR3 size: 14 residues.

This clonotype was recorded only once. The chain links TRBV11-2 to TRBJ2-7, with D unresolved. The CDR3 loop spans 13 amino acids. In germline, CDR1 is SGHAT, CDR2 FQNNGV. The germline V and J ends were trimmed by 0 bases and 7 bases, with 10 bases remaining between them. CDR3 protein: CASSLELVWEQYF. CDR3 sequence (DNA): TGTGCCAGCAGCTTAGAGCTGGTTTGGGAGCAGTACTTC.

This clonotype was detected a few times. The chain recombines TRBV28 with TRBJ2-7, with 7 bases fitting TRBD2. The germline CDR1 and CDR2 sequences are MDHEN and SYDVKM. V lost 6 bases, J lost 3 bases, and 8 bases stayed unmatched. CDR3 length: 14 residues. The CDR3 DNA is TGTGCCAGCAGCCTAGCGGAGAGGATCTACGAGCAGTACTTC. Residues: CASSLAERIYEQYF.

There are many counts of this clonotype. The chain employs TRBV6-2 or TRBV6-3 and TRBJ1-5; D is perhaps TRBD1 (6 bases). V was pared by 6 bases and J by 1 base, with 13 bases between. Per germline, CDR1 MNHEY and CDR2 SVGEGT. The CDR3 extends over 15 amino acids. The CDR3, as DNA: TGTGCCAGCAGCCCTCAGGGGTTGAGCAATCAGCCCCAGCATTTT. It yields the protein CASSPQGLSNQPQHF.

This clonotype came up many times. This rearrangement joins TRBV10-3 to TRBJ2-5; a possible D gene is TRBD2 (6 bases). CDR3 length: 14 residues. The V end was cut by 6 bases, the J end by 5 bases, with 16 bases between. Germline CDR1 reads ENHRY; CDR2 reads SYGVKD. Here the CDR3 reads CAIRSDTGRETQYF. The CDR3 DNA follows: TGTGCCATCAGGTCGGACACGGGGAGGGAGACCCAGTACTTC.

This clonotype was seen at least ten times. CDR3 bases: TGCGCCAGCAGCTTGTGGGGACAGGAGAACACCGGGGAGCTGTTTTTT. Protein sequence: CASSLWGQENTGELFF. The chain recombines TRBV5-1 with TRBJ2-2, with 8 bases aligning to TRBD1. V lost 1 base, J lost 1 base, and 3 bases stayed unmatched. The CDR3 runs to 16 residues. Germline lookup yields CDR1 SGHRS and CDR2 YFSETQ.

At least ten counts were recorded for this clonotype. The chain employs TRBV29-1 and TRBJ2-7; D tentatively reads TRBD1 or TRBD2 (7 bases each). Trimming shortened V by 4 bases and J by 2 bases, and 18 bases separated the two germline ends. Germline values: CDR1 SQVTM, CDR2 ANQGSEA. The CDR3 contains 15 residues. The CDR3 coding sequence is TGCAGCGTTGGGGGAGGGACAGACGGTACCTACGAGCAGTACTTC. It specifies CSVGGGTDGTYEQYF.

Ten or more counts support this clonotype. The V call is TRBV6-1, the J call TRBJ2-3; D is uncertain. This CDR3 has 10 amino acids. V shed 6 bases and J shed 5 bases, with 3 bases lying between them. Germline values: CDR1 MNHNS, CDR2 SASEGT. The CDR3 coding sequence is TGTGCCAGCAGGGGAGATACGCAGTATTTT. Encoded protein: CASRGDTQYF.

This clonotype showed up many times. The rearrangement joins TRBV6-2 or TRBV6-3 to TRBJ2-5, with 9 bases identical to TRBD1. V was clipped by 6 bases and J by 2 bases; unmatched bases: 7. CDR3 length: 15 residues. Germline V lookup: CDR1 MNHEY, CDR2 SVGEGT. DNA for the CDR3: TGTGCCAGCAGACTTCTTGGGACAGGGCAAGAGACCCAGTACTTC. Translated: CASRLLGTGQETQYF.

The chain is built from TRBV6-1 and TRBJ2-7, with 10 bases matching TRBD2. V lost 6 bases, J lost 7 bases, and 0 bases stayed unmatched. The germline gives CDR1 MNHNS, CDR2 SASEGT. This CDR3 has 11 amino acids. The CDR3: CASRGLAEQYF. CDR3 in DNA: TGTGCCAGCAGGGGACTAGCGGAGCAGTACTTC.

The V call is TRBV28, the J call TRBJ2-7; TRBD2 might be the D (5 bases). Germline CDR1 reads MDHEN; CDR2 reads SYDVKM. Trimming cost V 1 base and J 6 bases, with 10 bases left between them. The CDR3 has 13 residues. CDR3 in DNA: TGTGCCAGCAGTTTATACGGGATAGGCGAGCAGTACTTC. The encoded protein is CASSLYGIGEQYF.

At least ten counts were recorded for this clonotype. J is TRBJ1-3 and V is TRBV4-3; no reliable D call. This CDR3 is built from 15 residues. The V end was cut by 1 base, the J end by 4 bases, with 11 bases between. CDR1 and CDR2 from the germline V gene are LGHNA and YSLEER. The chain's CDR3 is CASSQGSGEGNTIYF. The CDR3 bases are TGCGCCAGCAGCCAAGGGTCGGGAGAAGGAAACACCATATATTTT.

The CDR3 loop reads CASSYHAANADMNTEAFF. The CDR3 DNA reads as TGTGCCAGCAGTTACCACGCGGCGAATGCCGACATGAACACTGAAGCTTTCTTT. The chain is built from TRBV6-2 or TRBV6-3 and TRBJ1-1; D gene unclear. This CDR3 is built from 18 residues. The V end was cut by 2 bases, the J end by 0 bases, with 19 bases between. Looked up from germline, CDR1 is MNHEY and CDR2 is SVGEGT.

This clonotype was counted at least ten times. V is TRBV9 and J is TRBJ1-3, with 9 bases fitting TRBD1. Looked up from germline, CDR1 is SGDLS and CDR2 is YYNGEE. With 2 bases clipped from V and 4 bases from J, the junction kept 10 bases outside the gene matches. This CDR3 is 17 amino acids long. The CDR3 bases are TGTGCCAGCAGCGTTATGGACAGGGGATTGCGAGGAAACACCATATATTTT. Its protein product is CASSVMDRGLRGNTIYF.

This clonotype was detected ten times or more. This chain uses TRBV12-3 or TRBV12-4 with TRBJ1-2; D uncertain. This CDR3 has 12 residues. V lost 1 base, J lost 7 bases, and 7 bases lay in between. The CDR3 DNA reads as TGTGCCAGCAGTTTAGTAGGGTTTGGCTACACCTTC. This codes for CASSLVGFGYTF.

This clonotype was seen ten or more times. The CDR3 DNA sequence: TGCGCCAGCAGCTTGGGGGACCCCCGGTGGTCACCCCTCCACTTT. It specifies CASSLGDPRWSPLHF. This sequence joins TRBV5-1 and TRBJ1-6; possible D gene TRBD1, 5 bases. V lost 0 bases and J 10 bases, leaving 14 bases between the germline ends. CDR1 is SGHRS, CDR2 YFSETQ, per germline. The CDR3 sequence is 15 residues long.

This clonotype was counted at least ten times. The chain combines TRBV7-8 with TRBJ1-5; D not certain. Trimming took off 4 bases at V and 0 bases at J, with 13 bases between the two ends. The CDR3 totals 16 residues. Germline V gene data show CDR1 as SGHVS and CDR2 as FQNEAQ. The CDR3 bases are TGTGCCAGCAGCTCAACACCAGGTTATAGCAATCAGCCCCAGCATTTT. Translating it yields CASSSTPGYSNQPQHF.

This clonotype has a count of ten or more. The chain recombines TRBV28 with TRBJ2-5; D gene unclear. The CDR3 spans 14 residues. V was pared by 1 base and J by 1 base, with 7 bases between. Germline assignment: CDR1 MDHEN and CDR2 SYDVKM. DNA for the CDR3: TGTGCCAGCAGTTTATCCAGACTCCAAGAGACCCAGTACTTC. Translating it yields CASSLSRLQETQYF.

This clonotype was counted ten times or more. V usage is TRBV20-1 and J usage is TRBJ1-1, with TRBD1 as a possible D gene (5 bases). The germline CDR1 and CDR2 sequences are DFQATT and SNEGSKA (reference sequence). The CDR3 is made up of 13 amino acids. V gave up 6 bases and J gave up 5 bases, with 16 bases separating them. The CDR3 DNA sequence: TGCAGTGCAATAGGGGAATCCGGAACTGAAGCTTTCTTT. Amino acid sequence: CSAIGESGTEAFF.

This clonotype was observed many times. The rearrangement joins TRBV5-1 to TRBJ1-1, with a possible D match to TRBD1 (5 bases). The V end was cut by 4 bases, the J end by 4 bases, with 17 bases between. CDR1 and CDR2 (germline): SGHRS, YFSETQ. This CDR3 spans 15 amino acids. The CDR3 sequence: CASSLGGSGPTEAFF. CDR3 DNA sequence: TGCGCCAGCAGCCTGGGAGGGTCAGGGCCCACTGAAGCTTTCTTT.